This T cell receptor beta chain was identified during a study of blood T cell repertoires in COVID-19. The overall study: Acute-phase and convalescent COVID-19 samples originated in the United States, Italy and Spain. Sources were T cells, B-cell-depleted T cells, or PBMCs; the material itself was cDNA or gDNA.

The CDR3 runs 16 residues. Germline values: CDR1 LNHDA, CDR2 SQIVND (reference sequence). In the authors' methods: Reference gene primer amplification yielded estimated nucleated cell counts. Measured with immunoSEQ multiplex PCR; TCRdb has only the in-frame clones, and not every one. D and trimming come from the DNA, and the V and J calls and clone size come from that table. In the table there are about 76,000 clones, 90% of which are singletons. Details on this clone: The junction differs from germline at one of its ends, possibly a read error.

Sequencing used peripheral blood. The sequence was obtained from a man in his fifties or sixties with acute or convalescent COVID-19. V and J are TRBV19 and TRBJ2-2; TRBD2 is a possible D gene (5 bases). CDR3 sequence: CASIIAPQRGNGELFF. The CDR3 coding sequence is TGTGCCAGTATTATAGCCCCGCAGCGAGGGAACGGGGAGCTGTTTTTT.